The 3 T cell receptor beta chains reported below all come from one sample, sequenced in a study of T cells after yellow fever vaccination. TCRdb analysed the 5' RACE reads with MiXCR anew, one entry per CDR3 protein. The sample includes 250,000 to 350,000 distinct CDR3 sequences, 3.5% to 4.5% of them seen just once. The sequencing used PBMCs, collected 15 days after the yellow fever booster vaccination. The receptors derive from a man aged 18 to 29 who received the YFV17D yellow fever vaccine.

The genes are TRBV7-3 and TRBJ1-2, with unresolved D. Germline V gene data show CDR1 as SGHTA and CDR2 as FQGTGA. The CDR3 runs to 15 residues. Trimming left V 5 bases short and J 7 bases short, with 20 bases between. The CDR3 protein is CASSPRVGVVGGYTF. CDR3 bases: TGTGCCAGCAGCCCAAGGGTCGGCGTAGTTGGTGGCTACACCTTC. The full variable domain, rest sourced from reference TRBV7-3 and TRBJ1-2, is GAGVSQTPSNKVTEKGKYVELRCDPISGHTALYWYRQSLGQGPEFLIYFQGTGAADDSGLPNDRFFAVRPEGSVSTLKIQRTERGDSAVYLCASSPRVGVVGGYTFGSGTRLTVV.

This clonotype was detected only a few times. The V gene is TRBV16, the J gene TRBJ2-3, with TRBD1 identical over 9 bases. CDR3 size: 15 residues. The V gene's germline CDR1 is KGHSY and CDR2 FQNENV. V lost 4 bases to trimming and J lost 3 bases; unmatched junction nucleotides: 5. CDR3 coding DNA: TGTGCCAGCAGCCCTCTGACAGGGGGGACAGATACGCAGTATTTT. Its translation: CASSPLTGGTDTQYF.

This clonotype was seen only a few times. This chain links TRBV27 with TRBJ1-2; 7 bases are shared with TRBD1. Per the germline V gene, CDR1 is MNHEY and CDR2 is SMNVEV (reference sequence). The CDR3 totals 14 residues. Germline trimming cut 5 bases from V and 0 bases from J; bases unmatched to any gene: 3. CDR3 sequence: CASSRDRTNYGYTF. DNA for the CDR3: TGTGCCAGCAGTCGGGACAGAACTAACTATGGCTACACCTTC.